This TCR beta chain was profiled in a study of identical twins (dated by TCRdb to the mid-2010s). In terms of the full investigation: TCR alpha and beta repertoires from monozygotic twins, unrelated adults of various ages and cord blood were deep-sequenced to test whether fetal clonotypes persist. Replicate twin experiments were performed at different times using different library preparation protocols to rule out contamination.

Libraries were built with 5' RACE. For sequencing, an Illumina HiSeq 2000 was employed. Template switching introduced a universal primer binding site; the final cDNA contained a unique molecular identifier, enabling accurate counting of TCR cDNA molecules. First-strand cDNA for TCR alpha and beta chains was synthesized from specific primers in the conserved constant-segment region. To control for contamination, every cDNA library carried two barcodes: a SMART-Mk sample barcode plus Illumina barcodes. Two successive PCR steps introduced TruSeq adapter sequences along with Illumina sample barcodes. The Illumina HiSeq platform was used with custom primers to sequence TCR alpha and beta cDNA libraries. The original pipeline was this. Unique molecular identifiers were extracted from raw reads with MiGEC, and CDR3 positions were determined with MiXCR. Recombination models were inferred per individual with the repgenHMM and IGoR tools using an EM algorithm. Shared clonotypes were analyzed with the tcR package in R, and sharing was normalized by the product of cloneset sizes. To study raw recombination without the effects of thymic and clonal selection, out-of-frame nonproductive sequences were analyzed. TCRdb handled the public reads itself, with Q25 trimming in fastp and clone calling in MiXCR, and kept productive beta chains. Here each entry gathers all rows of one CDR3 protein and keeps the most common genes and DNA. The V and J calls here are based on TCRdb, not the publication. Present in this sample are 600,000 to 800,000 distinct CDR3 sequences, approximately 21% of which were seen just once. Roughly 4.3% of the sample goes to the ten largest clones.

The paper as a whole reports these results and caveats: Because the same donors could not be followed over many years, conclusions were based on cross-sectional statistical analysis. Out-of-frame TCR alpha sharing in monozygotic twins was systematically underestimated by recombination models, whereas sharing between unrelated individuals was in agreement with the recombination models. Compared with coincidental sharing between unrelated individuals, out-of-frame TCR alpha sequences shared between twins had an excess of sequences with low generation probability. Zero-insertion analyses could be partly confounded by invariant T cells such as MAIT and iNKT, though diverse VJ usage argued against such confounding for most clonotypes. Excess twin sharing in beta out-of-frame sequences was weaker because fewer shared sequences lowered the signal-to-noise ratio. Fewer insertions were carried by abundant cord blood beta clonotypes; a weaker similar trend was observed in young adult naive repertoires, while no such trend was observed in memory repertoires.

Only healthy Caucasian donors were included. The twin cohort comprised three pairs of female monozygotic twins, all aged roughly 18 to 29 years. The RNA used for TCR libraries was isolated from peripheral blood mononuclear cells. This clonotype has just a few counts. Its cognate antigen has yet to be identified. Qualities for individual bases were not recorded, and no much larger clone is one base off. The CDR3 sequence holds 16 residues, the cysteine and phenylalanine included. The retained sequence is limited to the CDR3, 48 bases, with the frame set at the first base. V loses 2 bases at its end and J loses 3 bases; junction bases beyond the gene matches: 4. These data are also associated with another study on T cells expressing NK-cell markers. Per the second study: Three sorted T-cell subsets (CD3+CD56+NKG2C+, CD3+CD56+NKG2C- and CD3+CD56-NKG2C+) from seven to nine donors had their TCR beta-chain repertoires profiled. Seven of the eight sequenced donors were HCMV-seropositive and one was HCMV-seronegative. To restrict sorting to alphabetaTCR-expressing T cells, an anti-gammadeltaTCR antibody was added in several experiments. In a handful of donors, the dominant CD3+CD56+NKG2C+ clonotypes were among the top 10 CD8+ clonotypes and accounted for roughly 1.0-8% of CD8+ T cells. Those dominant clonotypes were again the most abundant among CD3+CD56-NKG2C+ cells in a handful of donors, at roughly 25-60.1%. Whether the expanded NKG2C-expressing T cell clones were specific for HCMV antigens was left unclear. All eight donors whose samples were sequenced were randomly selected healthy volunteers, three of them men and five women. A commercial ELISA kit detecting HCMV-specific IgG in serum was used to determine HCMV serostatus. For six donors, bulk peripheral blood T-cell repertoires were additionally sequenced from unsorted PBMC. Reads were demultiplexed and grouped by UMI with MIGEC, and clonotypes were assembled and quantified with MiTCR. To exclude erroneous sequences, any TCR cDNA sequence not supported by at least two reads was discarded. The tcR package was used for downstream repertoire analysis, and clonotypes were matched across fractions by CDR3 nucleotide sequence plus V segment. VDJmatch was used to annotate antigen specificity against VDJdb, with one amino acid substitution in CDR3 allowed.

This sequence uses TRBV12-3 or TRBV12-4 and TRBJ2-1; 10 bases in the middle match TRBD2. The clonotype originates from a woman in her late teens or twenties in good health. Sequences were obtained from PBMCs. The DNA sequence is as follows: TGTGCCAGCAGTTTAAATCTAGCGGGAGACTACAATGAGCAGTTCTTC. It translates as CASSLNLAGDYNEQFF.